This T cell receptor (beta chain) derives from a study of cytomegalovirus exposure and HLA in healthy donors. Study results and caveats: Three chains linked to CMV were shown in vitro to be specific for CMV antigens. An assumption of roughly uniform sequencing depth across donors underlay the presence/absence analyses.

About this clone: Its antigen is as yet unknown.

The study ran its PCR with 60 Vbeta and 13 Jbeta primers. Assay used: immunoSEQ multiplex PCR; TCRdb lists only in-frame clones, some missing. This sample carries about 220,000 clones, roughly 70% of them seen once, and the ten largest clones take under 2%. Germline V gene lookup returns CDR1 SEHNR and CDR2 FQNEAQ (reference sequence). This CDR3 comprises 12 residues. Trimming shortened V by 1 base and J by 8 bases, and 8 bases separated the two germline ends. The V gene is TRBV7-9, the J gene TRBJ1-2, with D unclear. The TCR comes from a young woman in good health and CMV-seronegative. The source material was PBMCs. In DNA, the CDR3 is TGTGCCAGCAGCTTAGGGGAGGACGGCTACACCTTC. Its protein is CASSLGEDGYTF.